The 4 T cell receptor beta chains below come from one sample, sequenced in a study of T cell changes during pregnancy in multiple sclerosis. The assay was immunoSEQ multiplex PCR, and TCRdb's table has in-frame clones only and misses some. This sample has 47,000 or so clones, with nearly 90% found just once. The sample here was peripheral blood, taken after pregnancy. The receptors were gathered from a female donor in good health, enrolled as a control in a pregnancy study.

The CDR3 protein is CASSLIQGVGTEAFF. For the CDR3, the DNA is TGTGCCAGCAGCCTCATCCAGGGTGTGGGCACTGAAGCTTTCTTT. The chain recombines TRBV5-4 with TRBJ1-1, with D maybe TRBD1 (5 bases). V was clipped by 4 bases and J by 4 bases, with 17 bases between them. The CDR3 runs to 15 residues. CDR1 SGHNT and CDR2 YYREEE come from the germline V gene (reference sequence).

This sequence joins TRBV7-9 and TRBJ2-5; 8 bases map to TRBD1. The CDR3 consists of 16 residues. The ends lost 1 base at V and 5 bases at J; junction bases unmatched: 9. The germline gives CDR1 SEHNR, CDR2 FQNEAQ (reference sequence). CDR3 nucleotides: TGTGCCAGCAGCTTAGGTGACAGGGGAAGAAGGGAGACCCAGTACTTC. Amino acids: CASSLGDRGRRETQYF.

This chain connects TRBV10-3 to TRBJ1-5; 11 bases agree with TRBD1. This CDR3 region has 14 residues. Germline CDR1 and CDR2: ENHRY and SYGVKD. V lost 9 bases and J lost 3; bases outside the gene matches: 4. CDR3 coding DNA: TGTGCCATTGGGACAGGGGGAAACAATCAGCCCCAGCATTTT. This encodes CAIGTGGNNQPQHF.

The V call is TRBV29-1, the J call TRBJ1-1; TRBD1 matches 7 bases. The J segment lost 5 bases and the V segment lost 4 bases, leaving 10 bases of the junction unmatched. CDR1 is SQVTM, CDR2 ANQGSEA, per germline. The CDR3 consists of 14 residues. The CDR3 coding sequence is TGCAGCGTTGTTCCGACAGGGAGTCGGACTGAAGCTTTCTTT. This sequence encodes CSVVPTGSRTEAFF.